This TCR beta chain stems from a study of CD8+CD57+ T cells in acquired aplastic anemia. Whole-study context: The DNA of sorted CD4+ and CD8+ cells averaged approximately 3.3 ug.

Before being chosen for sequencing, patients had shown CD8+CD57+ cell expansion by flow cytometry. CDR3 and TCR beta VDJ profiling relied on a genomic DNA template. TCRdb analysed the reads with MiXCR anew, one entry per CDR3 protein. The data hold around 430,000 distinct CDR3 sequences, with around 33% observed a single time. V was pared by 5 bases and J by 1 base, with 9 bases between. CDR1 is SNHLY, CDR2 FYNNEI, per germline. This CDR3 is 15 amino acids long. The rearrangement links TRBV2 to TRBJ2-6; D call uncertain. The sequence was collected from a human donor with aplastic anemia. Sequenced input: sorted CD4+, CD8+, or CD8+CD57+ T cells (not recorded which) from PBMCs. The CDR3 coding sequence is TGTGCCAGCAGTTTTAAGGGATCTGGGGCCAACGTCCTGACTTTC. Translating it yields CASSFKGSGANVLTF.